The clone carrying this T cell receptor (beta chain) was seen many times. The data were obtained in a study of neurological immune-mediated disorders. In TCRdb, the 5' RACE reads were re-called with MiXCR into one record per CDR3 protein. Here the sample spans about 66,000 distinct CDR3 sequences, 3.4% being singletons. This CDR3 spans 15 amino acids. With 0 bases clipped from V and 6 bases from J, the junction kept 3 bases outside the gene matches. Germline CDR1 is SGHDT and CDR2 is YYEEEE. The clonotype comes from a man between 35 and 55 years old with multiple sclerosis. The sequenced material came from PBMCs. This sequence joins TRBV5-6 and TRBJ1-5, with 10 bases that match TRBD1. In nucleotides, the CDR3 is TGTGCCAGCAGCTTGGGGGGGACAGGGGTTCAGCCCCAGCATTTT. This sequence encodes CASSLGGTGVQPQHF.